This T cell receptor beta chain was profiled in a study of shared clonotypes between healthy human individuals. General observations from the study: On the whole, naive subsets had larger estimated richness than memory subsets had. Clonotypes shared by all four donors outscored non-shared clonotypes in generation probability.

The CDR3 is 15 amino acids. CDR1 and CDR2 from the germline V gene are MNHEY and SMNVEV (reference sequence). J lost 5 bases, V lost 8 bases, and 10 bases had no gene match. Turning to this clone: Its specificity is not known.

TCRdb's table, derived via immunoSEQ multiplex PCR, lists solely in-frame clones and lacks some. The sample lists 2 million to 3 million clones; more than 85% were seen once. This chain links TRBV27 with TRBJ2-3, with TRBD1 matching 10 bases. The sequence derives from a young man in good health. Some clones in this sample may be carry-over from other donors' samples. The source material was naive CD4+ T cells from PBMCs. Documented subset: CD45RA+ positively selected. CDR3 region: CASDRGQGPRDTQYF. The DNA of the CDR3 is TGTGCCAGCGATAGGGGACAGGGGCCCAGAGATACGCAGTATTTT.